A selection of T cell receptor beta chains follows, all from one sample in a study of shared clonotypes between healthy human individuals. Generated by immunoSEQ multiplex PCR, the TCRdb table keeps only in-frame clones and is missing some. Here the sample spans about 1,900,000 clones, about 95% being singletons. The sequencing sample was made of naive CD8+ T cells sorted from blood. These receptors originate from a man aged 18-30 years in good health. The CDR3 runs from the conserved cysteine through the conserved F or W. D genes are given only for firm matches. Clone size is given for some rows only: seen once, a few or many times, or a class if the clone is expanded.

CDR3,DNA,D,V,J,size
CASSQGTGPYEQYF,TGTGCCAGCAGCCAGGGGACAGGGCCCTACGAGCAGTACTTC,TRBD1,TRBV14,TRBJ2-7,.
CASSSPTGFYGYTF,TGTGCCAGCAGTTCGCCCACAGGCTTCTATGGCTACACCTTC,.,TRBV5-4,TRBJ1-2,.
CATSDSPYEQYF,TGTGCCACCTCGGACTCGCCCTACGAGCAGTACTTC,.,TRBV19,TRBJ2-7,.
CASSGLRGQSEDTQYF,TGTGCCAGCAGCGGGCTCCGTGGACAGTCAGAAGATACGCAGTATTTT,.,TRBV11-3,TRBJ2-3,.
CASSLGGTYEQYF,TGTGCCAGCAGCTTGGGAGGGACCTACGAGCAGTACTTC,.,TRBV5-4,TRBJ2-7,few
CATSREGSGRWGTGELFF,TGTGCCACCAGCAGAGAGGGGTCCGGGCGATGGGGCACCGGGGAGCTGTTTTTT,.,TRBV15,TRBJ2-2,.
CASSYGTADGYTF,TGTGCCAGCAGTTACGGAACAGCCGATGGCTACACCTTC,.,TRBV6-5,TRBJ1-2,.
CASSPSRQGYNSPLHF,TGTGCCAGCAGCCCCTCACGACAGGGGTATAATTCACCCCTCCACTTT,TRBD1,TRBV9,TRBJ1-6,.
CASSLFIFVGPHYGYTF,TGTGCCAGCAGCTTGTTTATATTCGTAGGGCCCCACTATGGCTACACCTTC,.,TRBV5-6,TRBJ1-2,.
CASSRPGAQYF,TGTGCCAGCAGTCGCCCCGGGGCCCAGTACTTC,.,TRBV7-2,TRBJ2-5,.
CASRSTSGSPGELFF,TGTGCCAGCAGGTCAACTAGCGGGAGTCCGGGGGAGCTGTTTTTT,TRBD2,TRBV6-5,TRBJ2-2,.
CASGPGLAGSNTGELFF,TGCGCCAGCGGACCGGGACTAGCGGGGAGCAACACCGGGGAGCTGTTTTTT,TRBD2,TRBV5-1,TRBJ2-2,.
CASSEAPGRLKSTDTQYF,TGTGCCAGCAGTGAAGCCCCGGGACGTCTAAAGAGCACAGATACGCAGTATTTT,.,TRBV25-1,TRBJ2-3,.
CASSSSGATYGYTF,TGTGCCAGCAGTTCCTCGGGGGCCACCTATGGCTACACCTTC,.,TRBV27,TRBJ1-2,.
CASSPGPGSYNEQFF,TGTGCCAGCAGCCCGGGCCCGGGCAGCTACAATGAGCAGTTCTTC,.,TRBV5-8,TRBJ2-1,.
CASARQGIQYEQYF,TGTGCCAGCGCCAGACAGGGGATTCAGTACGAGCAGTACTTC,TRBD1,TRBV2,TRBJ2-7,once
CASSPSYGATNEKLFF,TGTGCCAGCTCACCCAGCTATGGCGCAACTAATGAAAAACTGTTTTTT,.,TRBV18,TRBJ1-4,.
CASSLATGWDTGELFF,TGTGCCAGCAGCTTAGCGACCGGGTGGGACACCGGGGAGCTGTTTTTT,.,TRBV7-9,TRBJ2-2,.
CASSELIPEQYF,TGTGCCAGCAGCGAGTTAATCCCCGAGCAGTACTTC,.,TRBV2,TRBJ2-7,.
CASSSWGSYEQYF,TGTGCCAGCAGTTCATGGGGCTCCTACGAGCAGTACTTC,.,TRBV28,TRBJ2-7,.
CASSLLGQSYEQYF,TGTGCCAGCAGTTTATTGGGTCAGTCCTACGAGCAGTACTTC,.,TRBV27,TRBJ2-7,.
CASSLEGGDPEAFF,TGTGCCAGCAGCTTGGAAGGGGGGGATCCTGAAGCTTTCTTT,.,TRBV5-6,TRBJ1-1,.
CASSLGTGVISDTQYF,TGTGCCAGCAGTTTGGGGACAGGGGTCATTTCAGATACGCAGTATTTT,TRBD1,TRBV27,TRBJ2-3,.
CASSQSTTGGEDTEAFF,TGCGCCAGCAGCCAATCCACGACAGGGGGCGAAGACACTGAAGCTTTCTTT,TRBD1,TRBV4-3,TRBJ1-1,.